A single sample gave rise to the 16 T cell receptor beta chains below, sequenced in a study of technical replicates of blood from a handful of donors. The method was immunoSEQ multiplex PCR; TCRdb's version includes in-frame clones alone and lacks a portion of them. This table holds around 80,000 clones, about nine tenths found once. The sequencing input was T cells isolated from PBMCs. The receptors were gathered from a human donor in good health.

A single count supports this clone. J is TRBJ1-1 and V is TRBV6-5; D unclear. Between the trimmed V and J ends, which lost 0 bases and 6 bases, there was a span of 14 bases. The germline V gene has CDR1 MNHEY and CDR2 SVGAGI. The CDR3 consists of 15 residues. The CDR3 DNA reads as TGTGCCAGCAGTTACTCCAACGGGGTTGTTGCTGAAGCTTTCTTT. It codes for CASSYSNGVVAEAFF.

The rearrangement joins TRBV5-1 to TRBJ2-1; D gene ambiguous. V lost 1 base and J 8 bases, leaving 7 bases between the germline ends. CDR3 length: 12 amino acids. In germline, CDR1 is SGHRS, CDR2 YFSETQ. DNA of the CDR3: TGCGCCAGCAGCTTGTCTAGGTATGAGCAGTTCTTC. Its translation: CASSLSRYEQFF.

This clone was detected only a few times. This chain links TRBV4-1 with TRBJ2-7, with 8 bases matching TRBD2. V was clipped by 0 bases and J by 5 bases; unmatched bases: 6. Germline lookup yields CDR1 MGHRA and CDR2 YSYEKL. The CDR3 runs to 15 residues. The CDR3 region has the DNA TGCGCCAGCAGCCAAGATGGGGTTAGCGGGGACGAGCAGTACTTC. This translates into CASSQDGVSGDEQYF.

The chain uses TRBV7-2 and TRBJ2-7; TRBD2 is a possible D gene (6 bases). Per germline, CDR1 SGHTA and CDR2 FQGNSA. CDR3 length: 16 residues. V lost 3 bases to trimming and J lost 5 bases, with 20 bases between them. DNA for the CDR3: TGTGCCAGCAGCTTTCTGCGGGGCGAGAGGAGTAACGAGCAGTACTTC. Translation: CASSFLRGERSNEQYF.

This chain joins TRBV13 and TRBJ1-2; TRBD1 is a possible D gene (6 bases). This CDR3 comprises 14 residues. Germline CDR1 and CDR2: PRHDT and FYEKMQ (reference sequence). V lost 3 bases and J 2 bases, leaving 10 bases between the germline ends. This CDR3 is CASSFRGKNYGYTF. In DNA form, the CDR3 reads TGTGCCAGCAGCTTCAGGGGAAAAAACTATGGCTACACCTTC.

V and J are TRBV30 and TRBJ1-4; D call uncertain. The CDR3 runs 11 residues. From germline, CDR1 is GTSNPN and CDR2 SVGIG (reference sequence). V lost 1 base and J lost 7, with 4 bases in between. CDR3 in DNA: TGTGCCTGGAGTGCTAGTGAAAAACTGTTTTTT. Translated, it gives CAWSASEKLFF.

The chain is built from TRBV21-1 and TRBJ1-1; TRBD1 is the table's D call, not checked against the DNA. TRBV21-1 is reported as a pseudogene. The CDR3 is 22 amino acids. The CDR3 here is CASSIGGEISGQGARSNTEAFF. The CDR3 nucleotides are TGTGCCAGCAGCATTGGAGGGGAGATTTCGGGACAGGGGGCGAGATCGAACACTGAAGCTTTCTTT.

J is TRBJ1-5 and V is TRBV6-5; D call uncertain. The CDR3 sequence is 13 residues long. The ends were cut back, 5 bases at V and 11 bases at J, with 16 bases in the middle. CDR1 MNHEY and CDR2 SVGAGI come from the germline V gene. Written as DNA, the CDR3 is TGTGCCAGCAGTGAGAGGGCCTCACGGACCCAGCATTTT. Its translation is CASSERASRTQHF.

The rearrangement uses TRBV7-9 and TRBJ1-5, with TRBD1 matching 7 bases. V lost 5 bases, J lost 4 bases, and 8 bases stayed unmatched. The CDR3 loop spans 15 amino acids. Germline V CDR1 and CDR2: SEHNR, FQNEAQ (reference sequence). The CDR3 sequence: CASSAPGTENQPQHF. The CDR3 DNA reads as TGTGCCAGCAGCGCCCCCGGGACAGAGAATCAGCCCCAGCATTTT.

CDR3 amino acids: CASRLAGGQNIQYF. CDR3 DNA: TGCGCCAGCAGACTAGCGGGAGGTCAAAACATTCAGTACTTC. The V gene is TRBV5-1, the J gene TRBJ2-4; 12 positions agree with TRBD2. Germline values: CDR1 SGHRS, CDR2 YFSETQ. This CDR3 has 14 residues. The V and J ends lost 5 bases and 5 bases, in that order; junction bases with no gene match: 2. Filled out from reference TRBV5-1 and TRBJ2-4, the complete variable domain reads KAGVTQTPRYLIKTRGQQVTLSCSPISGHRSVSWYQQTPGQGLQFLFEYFSETQRNKGNFPGRFSGRQFSNSRSEMNVSTLELGDSALYLCASRLAGGQNIQYFGAGTRLSVL.

The V gene is TRBV30, the J gene TRBJ2-2; D perhaps matches TRBD1 (6 bases). V was pared by 0 bases and J by 5 bases, with 13 bases between. This CDR3 spans 15 amino acids. The V gene's germline CDR1 is GTSNPN and CDR2 SVGIG (reference sequence). As DNA, the CDR3 is TGTGCCTGGAGTGTAGGGGGTCCTTTGACCGGGGAGCTGTTTTTT. Protein: CAWSVGGPLTGELFF.

This chain uses TRBV2 with TRBJ1-1; D is possibly TRBD1 (6 bases). CDR1 and CDR2 (germline): SNHLY, FYNNEI. CDR3 length equals 17 residues. V lost 2 bases and J lost 0, with 16 bases in between. The CDR3 protein is CASSESSHRDMNTEAFF. The CDR3, as DNA: TGTGCCAGCAGTGAATCATCGCACAGGGATATGAACACTGAAGCTTTCTTT. Combining the CDR3 with reference TRBV2 and TRBJ1-1 gives the whole variable domain EPEVTQTPSHQVTQMGQEVILRCVPISNHLYFYWYRQILGQKVEFLVSFYNNEISEKSEIFDDQFSVERPDGSNFTLKIRSTKLEDSAMYFCASSESSHRDMNTEAFFGQGTRLTVV.

A single count supports this clone. This chain joins TRBV7-9 and TRBJ1-1; D uncertain. The CDR3 sequence is 12 residues long. Germline loops: CDR1 SEHNR, CDR2 FQNEAQ (reference sequence). Trimming removed 1 base at V and 8 bases at J, with 8 bases between. This CDR3 reads CASSLDLREAFF. In DNA, the CDR3 is TGTGCCAGCAGCTTAGATCTCCGGGAAGCTTTCTTT.

The rearrangement uses TRBV13 and TRBJ2-1, with a tentative D call TRBD1 (6 bases). Germline CDR1 PRHDT, CDR2 FYEKMQ (reference sequence). Trimming removed 4 bases from V and 0 bases from J, with 10 bases in between. This CDR3 has 15 amino acids. The CDR3 DNA follows: TGTGCCAGCAGCTACCGACAGGCCTCCTACAATGAGCAGTTCTTC. It specifies CASSYRQASYNEQFF.

The V and J genes are TRBV27 and TRBJ2-7, with 7 bases fitting TRBD1. This CDR3 contains 13 residues. CDR1 and CDR2 (germline): MNHEY, SMNVEV (reference sequence). Unmatched junction bases numbered 6, after V lost 8 bases and J lost 2 bases. CDR3 protein: CASAGTAAYEQYF. For the CDR3, the DNA is TGTGCCAGCGCCGGGACAGCCGCCTACGAGCAGTACTTC.

The chain employs TRBV6-1 and TRBJ2-6, with D hard to call. The CDR3 contains 15 residues. The germline V and J ends were trimmed by 5 bases and 1 base, with 9 bases remaining between them. Germline V gene data show CDR1 as MNHNS and CDR2 as SASEGT. The CDR3 coding sequence is TGTGCCAGCAGTAAGCAGGTTTCTGGGGCCAACGTCCTGACTTTC. Translated, it gives CASSKQVSGANVLTF.